This T cell receptor beta chain was obtained from a study of cytomegalovirus exposure and HLA in healthy donors. Findings and caveats of the study: In a later analysis, a genetic analysis reported fewer productive-TCR N-insertions in an Asian-associated ancestry cluster than the cohort average. In all likelihood, a cluster of highly shared sequence variants was a sequencing artifact. Most of the TCR beta V segments (in an earlier analysis) were productive either about 87% or about 30% of the time.

Donors counted as nominally healthy when sampled, yet unrecorded immune exposures were likely. Concerning this clone itself: Its cognate antigen is unknown.

Germline CDR1 MDHEN, CDR2 SYDVKM. V was trimmed by 1 base and J by 0 bases, leaving 9 bases between them. This CDR3 is built from 15 residues. PCR primers comprised 60 Vbeta and 13 Jbeta primers. Clones were sequenced by immunoSEQ multiplex PCR, and TCRdb holds only the in-frame ones, with some missing. The sample records some 180,000 clones, approximately 76% being singletons. This chain connects TRBV28 to TRBJ1-1, with D tentatively TRBD1 (6 bases). The receptor was isolated from a young woman in good health and CMV-seropositive. Sequencing used PBMCs. CDR3 sequence reads: CASSLFTGMNTEAFF. In nucleotides, the CDR3 is TGTGCCAGCAGTTTATTTACAGGGATGAACACTGAAGCTTTCTTT.